The text below deals with one T cell receptor (beta chain). This clone's antigen is unknown. Qualities for individual bases were not recorded, and no much larger clone is one base off. Each donor gave one peripheral blood draw, roughly 110 mL on average, collected into heparinised tubes. A BD FACSAria II and a panel including CD45RO, CCR7, CD25, CD127, CD95 and CD27 were used to sort naive, central memory, regulatory and stem cell-like memory CD4+ T cells. A purity above 98% was achieved for all sorted populations. PBMCs were isolated immediately by Lymphoprep density gradient centrifugation and stained directly without culture. To minimize batch effects, samples were stained and sorted in pairs, one healthy donor with one patient per experiment. From V the trimming removes 3 bases and from J it removes 1 base, while the gene matches leave 7 bases of the junction unaccounted for. From cysteine to phenylalanine, the CDR3 is 17 amino acids long. Just CDR3 DNA is preserved here, 51 bases in frame from base 1. From a lookup of the germline V gene, CDR1 and CDR2 are MGHRA and YSYEKL.

This sample was taken from a study of beta chain features in type 1 diabetes (dated by TCRdb to the late 2010s). Describing the broader study: Mean age, gender distribution, total cell number and subset yield were not different between patients and healthy donors. A total of roughly 98,000,000 sorted cells were examined across all samples, and a strong correlation was observed between cell number per subset and RNA yield. The study compared the TCRB repertoires of sorted circulating CD4+ T cell subsets in recently diagnosed type 1 diabetes patients with those in matched healthy donors. Regulatory and stem cell-like memory subsets were obtained from only 8 patients and roughly eight healthy donors, while naive and central memory subsets were obtained from all 30 or so donors.

The entire amount of isolated RNA was reverse transcribed using the High Capacity cDNA Reverse Transcription Kit, so the sequenced TCRB transcripts were expressed ones. Deep immunoSEQ sequencing was performed on naive, central memory and regulatory T cell samples, with an average of about 3.6 million total reads per sample. After sorted cells were lysed in RLT buffer, RNA was extracted with DNase-treated RNeasy Micro or Mini kits, with the choice depending on cell number. To prevent cross-contamination, each cell subset was processed individually, whereas patient and healthy donor samples were processed jointly. The immunoSEQ multiplex PCR was used to amplify TCRB sequences from cDNA, generating 87-bp fragments that spanned the CDR3 region. Sequencing of the amplicons was performed on the Illumina HiSeq platform. In the authors' own workflow: PCR bias was computationally corrected using synthetic template baselines, reads within Hamming distance 2 were collapsed, and singletons that could not be merged were discarded. By aligning reads against IMGT, V, D and J genes, CDR3 length, and insertions or deletions at six rearrangement sites were assigned. Within each subset, clonotype counts were normalized to the number of sorted cells before true diversity and Gini coefficients were calculated with the tcR R package. The overlap coefficient, calculated on TCRB nucleotide sequences, was used to quantify repertoire sharing. Drawn from immuneACCESS, this table holds only the in-frame rearrangements with V and J called that TCRdb kept. Clones are partly lost; checked studies trace under half to an unresolved V gene and leave the rest unexplained. The V and J calls and clone size were taken over from that table, and D and trimming were inferred from the DNA. This sample is represented by about 140,000 clones; 9.7% of them were singletons. 0.65% of the sample is held by the ten biggest clonotypes.

What the work shows at the level of the full study, not this receptor alone: Naive, central memory and regulatory TCRB repertoires appeared to be more similar among patients than among healthy donors. In all four CD4+ subsets, TCRB CDR3 length was moderately but significantly shorter in type 1 diabetes patients. Shorter templates might have been favored by PCR, but patient and control samples were amplified and corrected together, so both groups would have been affected equally by any skew. Because cDNA was sequenced instead of genomic DNA, highly expressing activated cells could be over-represented, though the groups showed no difference in activation or CD3 levels. Because small numbers of individuals were included in the HLA sub-analyses, any influence of HLA type on TCRB rearrangement was left unresolved. Patients with type 1 diabetes made fewer insertions and deleted more nucleotides at VDJ recombination sites, implying thymic rearrangement abnormalities.

Sequences were obtained from central memory CD4+ T cells from blood. The sequence was obtained from a woman in her thirties or forties in good health. The V and J genes are TRBV4-1 and TRBJ1-3, with TRBD1 identical over 9 junction bases. The CDR3 reads CASSHTGTGPSGNTIYF. The DNA reads TGCGCCAGCAGCCACACCGGGACAGGGCCATCTGGAAACACCATATATTTT.